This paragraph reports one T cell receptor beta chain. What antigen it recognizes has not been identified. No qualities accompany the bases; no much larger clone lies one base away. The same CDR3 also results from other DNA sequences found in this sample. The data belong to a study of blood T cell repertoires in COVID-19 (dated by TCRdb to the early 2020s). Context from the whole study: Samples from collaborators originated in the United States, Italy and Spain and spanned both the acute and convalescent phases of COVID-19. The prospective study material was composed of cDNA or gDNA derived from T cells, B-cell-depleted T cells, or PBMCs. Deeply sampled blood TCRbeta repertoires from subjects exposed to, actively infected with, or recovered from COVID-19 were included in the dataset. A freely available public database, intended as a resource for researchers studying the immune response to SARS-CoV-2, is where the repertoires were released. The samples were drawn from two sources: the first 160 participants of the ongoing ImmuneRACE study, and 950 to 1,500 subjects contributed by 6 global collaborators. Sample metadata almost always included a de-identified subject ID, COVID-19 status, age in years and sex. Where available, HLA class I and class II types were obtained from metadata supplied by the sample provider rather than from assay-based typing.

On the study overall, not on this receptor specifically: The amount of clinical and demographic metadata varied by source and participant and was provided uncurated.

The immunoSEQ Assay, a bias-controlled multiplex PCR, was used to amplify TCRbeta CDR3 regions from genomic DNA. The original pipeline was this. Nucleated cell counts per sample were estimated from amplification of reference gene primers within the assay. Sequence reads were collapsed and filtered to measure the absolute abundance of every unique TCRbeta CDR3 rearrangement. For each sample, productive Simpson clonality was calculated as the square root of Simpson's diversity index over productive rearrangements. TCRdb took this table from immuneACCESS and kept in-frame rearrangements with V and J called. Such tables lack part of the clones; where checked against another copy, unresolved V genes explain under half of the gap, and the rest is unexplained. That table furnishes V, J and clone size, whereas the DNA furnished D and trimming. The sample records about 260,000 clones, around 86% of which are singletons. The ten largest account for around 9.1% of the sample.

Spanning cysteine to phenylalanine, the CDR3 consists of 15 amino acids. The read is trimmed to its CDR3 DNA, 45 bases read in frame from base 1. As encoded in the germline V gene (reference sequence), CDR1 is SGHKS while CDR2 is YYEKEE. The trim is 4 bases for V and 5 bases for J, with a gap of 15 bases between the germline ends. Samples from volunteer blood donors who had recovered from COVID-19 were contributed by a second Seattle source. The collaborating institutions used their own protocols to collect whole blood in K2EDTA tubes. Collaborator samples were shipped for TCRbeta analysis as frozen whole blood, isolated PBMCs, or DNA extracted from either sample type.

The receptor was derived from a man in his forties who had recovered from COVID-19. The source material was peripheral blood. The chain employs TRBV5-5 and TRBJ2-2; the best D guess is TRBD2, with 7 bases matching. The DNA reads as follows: TGTGCCAGCAGCCTGGGAGGGGGGGGGACCGGGGAGCTGTTTTTT. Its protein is CASSLGGGGTGELFF.